This passage covers 17 T cell receptor beta chains from one sample sequenced in a study of shared clonotypes between healthy human individuals. Assay: immunoSEQ multiplex PCR; the TCRdb copy retains only in-frame clones and omits some. The table has some 2,500,000 clones, 80% to 95% seen once. The specimen was naive CD4+ T cells from PBMCs. Stated subset: CD45RA+ positively selected. Receptors originate from a man aged 18 to 30 in good health. Some clones in this sample may be carry-over from other donors' samples.

The chain employs TRBV7-7 and TRBJ2-5, with D possibly TRBD2 on 6 matching bases. The CDR3 has 14 amino acids. V was pared by 4 bases and J by 5 bases, with 14 bases between. The V gene's germline CDR1 is SSHAT and CDR2 FNYEAQ (reference sequence). The CDR3 reads CASSSSGVQETQYF. CDR3 bases: TGTGCCAGCAGCTCATCGGGAGTTCAGGAGACCCAGTACTTC.

This chain connects TRBV4-1 to TRBJ2-7; D possibly uses TRBD1 or TRBD2 (5 bases each). V was pared by 3 bases and J by 2 bases, with 11 bases between. The CDR3 spans 14 residues. Germline lookup yields CDR1 MGHRA and CDR2 YSYEKL. CDR3 DNA sequence: TGCGCCAGCAGCCAGTGGGACGGCACCTACGAGCAGTACTTC. Residues: CASSQWDGTYEQYF.

V and J are TRBV6-1 and TRBJ2-7, with a weak D call TRBD1 (5 bases). V was trimmed by 2 bases and J by 2 bases, leaving 10 bases between them. This CDR3 has 14 amino acids. Germline lookup yields CDR1 MNHNS and CDR2 SASEGT. CDR3 amino acids: CASSERQGTYEQYF. The CDR3 DNA is TGTGCCAGCAGTGAACGTCAGGGAACCTACGAGCAGTACTTC.

The rearrangement uses TRBV9 and TRBJ1-5, with TRBD1 identical over 8 bases. Trimming took 4 bases from V and 4 from J; bases not matched to a gene: 7. Germline assignment: CDR1 SGDLS and CDR2 YYNGEE. There are 15 residues in the CDR3. DNA for the CDR3: TGTGCCAGCAGCACGCTGGGACAGGTTAATCAGCCCCAGCATTTT. This codes for CASSTLGQVNQPQHF.

The chain employs TRBV10-3 and TRBJ2-7, with TRBD2 matching over 9 bases. With 4 bases clipped from V and 1 base from J, the junction kept 5 bases outside the gene matches. The CDR3 is 15 amino acids. Looked up from germline, CDR1 is ENHRY and CDR2 is SYGVKD. In nucleotides, the CDR3 is TGTGCCATCAGTGCACTAGCGGGCGATTCCTACGAGCAGTACTTC. It yields the protein CAISALAGDSYEQYF.

The rearrangement uses TRBV5-4 and TRBJ2-6; D gene uncertain. This CDR3 is built from 15 residues. CDR1 and CDR2 from the germline V gene are SGHNT and YYREEE (reference sequence). V was shortened by 2 bases and J by 2 bases, with 8 bases between the two germline ends. This CDR3 is CASSLMKAGANVLTF. CDR3 nucleotide sequence: TGTGCCAGCAGCTTAATGAAAGCTGGGGCCAACGTCCTGACTTTC.

This chain joins TRBV2 and TRBJ2-4, with D uncertain. CDR1 is SNHLY, CDR2 FYNNEI, per germline. The CDR3 loop spans 16 amino acids. Trimming took off 1 base at V and 6 bases at J, with 16 bases between the two ends. The CDR3 coding sequence is TGTGCCAGCAGTGAAGACTTACCCCACAATGGAAACATTCAGTACTTC. Amino acid sequence: CASSEDLPHNGNIQYF. Based on the CDR3 plus reference TRBV2 and TRBJ2-4, the full variable domain is EPEVTQTPSHQVTQMGQEVILRCVPISNHLYFYWYRQILGQKVEFLVSFYNNEISEKSEIFDDQFSVERPDGSNFTLKIRSTKLEDSAMYFCASSEDLPHNGNIQYFGAGTRLSVL.

The CDR3 DNA is TGTGCCAGCAGCTTTAAGCCGGAGAACACTGAAGCTTTCTTT. This encodes CASSFKPENTEAFF. The chain is built from TRBV5-4 and TRBJ1-1; no clear D. Germline V gene lookup returns CDR1 SGHNT and CDR2 YYREEE (reference sequence). The CDR3 has 14 amino acids. The V end lost 2 bases, the J end lost 1 base, and 9 bases lay between the germline ends.

Note on this clone: The sample has other DNA sequences that encode this CDR3 too. The chain is built from TRBV9 and TRBJ2-1; TRBD2 matches 11 bases. V shed 3 bases, J shed 2 bases, and the junction held 1 base outside the gene matches. The germline V gene has CDR1 SGDLS and CDR2 YYNGEE. The CDR3 has 15 residues. CDR3: CASSELAGAYNEQFF. The DNA for the CDR3 is TGTGCCAGCAGCGAACTAGCGGGGGCCTACAATGAGCAGTTCTTC.

The chain has TRBV28 and TRBJ2-7, with D tentatively TRBD1 (5 bases). The germline gives CDR1 MDHEN, CDR2 SYDVKM. V lost 4 bases, J lost 2 bases, and 18 bases lay in between. The CDR3 has 16 amino acids. The DNA for the CDR3 is TGTGCCAGCAGTTCCGTTGGGGCGGAGCCTGCCTACGAGCAGTACTTC. Translating it yields CASSSVGAEPAYEQYF.

The V and J genes are TRBV6-5 and TRBJ2-4; 8 bases are a match to TRBD1. V shed 6 bases, J shed 7 bases, and the junction held 5 bases outside the gene matches. Germline lookup yields CDR1 MNHEY and CDR2 SVGAGI. The CDR3 is made up of 13 amino acids. In DNA form, the CDR3 reads TGTGCCAGCAGAGGACAGGGAGTGAACATTCAGTACTTC. Translating gives CASRGQGVNIQYF.

This sequence joins TRBV14 and TRBJ1-1; TRBD1 agrees at 7 bases. The germline V gene has CDR1 SGHDN and CDR2 FVKESK. V gave up 1 base and J gave up 0 bases; unmatched junction bases: 11. The CDR3 sequence is 18 residues long. For the CDR3, the DNA is TGTGCCAGCAGCCAAGGGGTGGTCAGGGGGAGATTGAACACTGAAGCTTTCTTT. Amino acids: CASSQGVVRGRLNTEAFF.

Only one count was recorded for this clone. The V and J genes are TRBV5-1 and TRBJ2-1, with no clear D. The CDR3 has 13 amino acids. The germline V gene has CDR1 SGHRS and CDR2 YFSETQ. The V gene lost 4 bases and the J gene lost 5 bases, with 10 bases spanning the gap. CDR3 bases: TGCGCCAGCAGCAGCCGGTCCCACAATGAGCAGTTCTTC. It yields the protein CASSSRSHNEQFF.

This clone was recorded only once. The chain joins TRBV5-1 to TRBJ1-1, with D unresolved. The CDR3 runs 14 residues. Germline V gene sequence: CDR1 SGHRS, CDR2 YFSETQ. Between the trimmed V and J ends, which lost 3 bases and 1 base, there was a span of 10 bases. The CDR3 here is CASSSGSANTEAFF. The CDR3 DNA is TGCGCCAGCAGCTCAGGTTCGGCGAACACTGAAGCTTTCTTT.

In nucleotides, the CDR3 is TGCGCCAGCAGCTTGGCCGACCCGCCGGTTAGTTACACCTTC. Translating gives CASSLADPPVSYTF. This chain links TRBV5-1 with TRBJ1-2; no firm D call. CDR1 and CDR2 (germline): SGHRS, YFSETQ. The CDR3 covers 14 residues. V was trimmed by 0 bases and J by 11 bases, leaving 17 bases between them.

The rearrangement uses TRBV5-8 and TRBJ1-1; 12 positions agree with TRBD1. Per the germline V gene, CDR1 is SGHTS and CDR2 is YDEGEE. The CDR3 is 15 amino acids. V dropped 3 bases and J dropped 4; count of bases not matched to a gene: 4. CDR3 loop: CASSSGTGGPTEAFF. The CDR3 DNA is TGTGCCAGCAGCTCAGGGACAGGGGGCCCCACTGAAGCTTTCTTT.

V and J are TRBV7-9 and TRBJ2-2; a weak D match, TRBD1 (6 bases). Germline V lookup: CDR1 SEHNR, CDR2 FQNEAQ (reference sequence). The CDR3 runs 14 residues. V lost 5 bases to trimming and J lost 3 bases, with 10 bases between them. The CDR3: CASSLDRYTGELFF. Written as DNA, the CDR3 is TGTGCCAGCAGCCTGGACAGATACACCGGGGAGCTGTTTTTT.